Below, 6 T cell receptor beta chains from the same sample are listed, as sequenced in a study of shared clonotypes between healthy human individuals. Profiled with immunoSEQ multiplex PCR; TCRdb holds only in-frame clones, not every one. The repertoire has 2 million to 2.5 million clones, roughly 90% of them found once; the top ten carry approximately 0.39%. Sequencing input: naive CD4+ T cells from PBMCs. The subset is: CD45RA+ positively selected. The receptors shown here come from a man between 18 and 29 years old in good health. Some clones in this sample may be carry-over from other donors' samples.

CDR3 nucleotide sequence: TGCAGCACTACCGGGACTAGCGGGTCATCTGCTGGGAATGAGCAGTTCTTC. It translates to CSTTGTSGSSAGNEQFF. The V gene is TRBV29-1, the J gene TRBJ2-1, with TRBD2 matching 12 bases. The J segment lost 7 bases and the V segment lost 8 bases, leaving 18 bases of the junction unmatched. Germline loops: CDR1 SQVTM, CDR2 ANQGSEA. The CDR3 spans 17 residues.

This chain joins TRBV30 and TRBJ2-1; no clear D gene. V dropped 2 bases and J dropped 7 bases, with 12 bases sitting between them. The CDR3 is 13 amino acids. The germline CDR1 and CDR2 sequences are GTSNPN and SVGIG (reference sequence). The CDR3 DNA sequence: TGTGCCTGGAGTATTAGCTCCCAGAATGAGCAGTTCTTC. Protein: CAWSISSQNEQFF.

The rearrangement joins TRBV4-2 to TRBJ1-4, with 8 nucleotides matching TRBD1. The J segment lost 12 bases and the V segment lost 5 bases, leaving 5 bases of the junction unmatched. This CDR3 has 12 residues. Germline values: CDR1 LGHNA, CDR2 YNFKEQ. In DNA form, the CDR3 reads TGTGCCAGCAGCTCAGGGGGCCGGGAACTGTTTTTT. This codes for CASSSGGRELFF.

The rearrangement joins TRBV5-1 to TRBJ2-1, with D perhaps matching TRBD2 (5 bases). Germline assignment: CDR1 SGHRS and CDR2 YFSETQ. Trimming cost V 4 bases and J 3 bases, with 17 bases left between them. The CDR3 is 16 amino acids. CDR3 coding DNA: TGCGCCAGCAGCCGGACTGGCCAGCGCCACTACAATGAGCAGTTCTTC. It codes for CASSRTGQRHYNEQFF.

The chain links TRBV7-9 to TRBJ2-7, with 8 bases identical to TRBD1. Trimming removed 3 bases from V and 6 bases from J; junction bases left unmatched: 4. Germline CDR1 is SEHNR and CDR2 is FQNEAQ (reference sequence). The length of the CDR3 is 13 residues. CDR3 DNA: TGTGCCAGCAGCTTGGGGGACAGGTCCGAGCAGTACTTC. Translating it yields CASSLGDRSEQYF.

A note on this clone: Other DNA variants within this sample encode the same CDR3. This sequence joins TRBV28 and TRBJ2-3; D not certain. Germline V gene data show CDR1 as MDHEN and CDR2 as SYDVKM. V was shortened by 6 bases and J by 2 bases, with 6 bases between the two germline ends. This CDR3 is 12 amino acids long. The CDR3 DNA reads TGTGCCAGCAGCATCAACACAGATACGCAGTATTTT. As protein: CASSINTDTQYF. Full variable domain (rest looked up from reference TRBV28 and TRBJ2-3): DVKVTQSSRYLVKRTGEKVFLECVQDMDHENMFWYRQDPGLGLRLIYFSYDVKMKEKGDIPEGYSVSREKKERFSLILESASTNQTSMYLCASSINTDTQYFGPGTRLTVL.